The rows below give T cell receptor beta chains drawn from one sample of a study of blood T cells in healthy people across ages. One entry per CDR3 protein results from TCRdb running MiXCR on the 5' RACE reads. This table has approximately 490,000 distinct CDR3 sequences, under 30% appearing once. These data were also filed under a second study, of T cells of mothers and their children.

The sequenced sample was blood. The receptors come from a boy younger than 18 in good health. CDR3s include the opening cysteine and the closing phenylalanine or tryptophan. A D gene is named only where the DNA matches it firmly. The listing skips clone size in some rows; elsewhere it reads once, few, many or a size class.

- | - | TRBJ1-5 | TRBV6-2/TRBV6-3 | CASKHEKSTETVLVVGNQPQHF | TGTGCCAGTAAACATGAGAAATCAACGGAGACAGTGCTGGTGGTAGGCAATCAGCCCCAGCATTTT
few | - | TRBJ1-5 | TRBV6-1 | CASSDGKSNQPQHF | TGTGCCAGCAGTGACGGGAAGAGCAATCAGCCCCAGCATTTT
- | - | TRBJ2-1 | TRBV19 | CASSTYNNEQFF | TGTGCCAGTAGTACATATAACAATGAGCAGTTCTTC
- | - | TRBJ2-2 | TRBV5-5 | CASSLLTAHTGELFF | TGTGCCAGCAGCTTGTTAACAGCCCACACCGGGGAGCTGTTTTTT
- | TRBD1 | TRBJ1-1 | TRBV12-5 | CASGPGQGNTEAFF | TGTGCTAGTGGCCCCGGACAGGGGAACACTGAAGCTTTCTTT
few | - | TRBJ1-3 | TRBV12-5 | CASGDSVSGNTIYF | TGTGCTAGTGGGGACAGCGTCTCTGGAAACACCATATATTTT
few | - | TRBJ2-2 | TRBV2 | CASTLTGNTGELFF | TGTGCCAGCACTCTTACCGGGAACACCGGGGAGCTGTTTTTT
few | TRBD2 | TRBJ2-7 | TRBV18 | CASSPRVAGGNPGSYEQYF | TGTGCCAGCTCACCGCGGGTAGCGGGGGGGAATCCGGGGTCCTACGAGCAGTACTTC
few | - | TRBJ1-2 | TRBV4-3 | CASSQVFGATNYGYTF | TGCGCCAGCAGCCAAGTTTTCGGGGCTACTAACTATGGCTACACCTTC
many | TRBD1 | TRBJ2-7 | TRBV27 | CASSKQGFHEQYF | TGTGCCAGCAGCAAACAGGGGTTTCACGAGCAGTACTTC
- | - | TRBJ2-7 | TRBV25-1 | CASSEYARYEQYF | TGTGCCAGCAGTGAATACGCCCGCTACGAGCAGTACTTC
- | - | TRBJ1-1 | TRBV9 | CASSVEYGTEAFF | TGTGCCAGCAGCGTAGAGTATGGCACTGAAGCTTTCTTT
- | - | TRBJ1-2 | TRBV20-1 | CSAKGLTDYGYAF | TGCAGTGCTAAGGGACTTACGGATTATGGCTACGCCTTC
- | - | TRBJ1-1 | TRBV11-2 | CASSLVSVSTEAFF | TGTGCCAGCAGCTTGGTATCCGTGAGCACTGAAGCTTTCTTT
few | - | TRBJ1-3 | TRBV11-2 | CASSLGANPGNTIYF | TGTGCCAGCAGCTTAGGAGCGAACCCAGGAAACACCATATATTTT
- | - | TRBJ2-7 | TRBV9 | CASSVGLGAYEQYF | TGTGCCAGCAGCGTAGGATTAGGAGCCTACGAGCAGTACTTC
few | - | TRBJ2-5 | TRBV4-1 | CASSQGPDREGVTQYF | TGCGCCAGCAGCCAAGGGCCCGACAGGGAGGGTGTGACCCAGTACTTC
- | - | TRBJ2-3 | TRBV20-1 | CSAIRRETQYF | TGCAGTGCCATACGCCGGGAAACGCAGTATTTT
few | TRBD2 | TRBJ2-6 | TRBV7-8 | CASSSMAGGHGANVLTF | TGTGCCAGCAGCTCGATGGCGGGAGGGCATGGGGCCAACGTCCTGACTTTC
- | - | TRBJ1-2 | TRBV12-3/TRBV12-4 | CASSLGSGTMYGYTF | TGTGCCAGCAGTTTAGGATCCGGGACGATGTATGGCTACACCTTC
few | TRBD1 | TRBJ2-7 | TRBV11-2 | CASSAIIGQASYEQYF | TGTGCCAGCAGCGCTATCATCGGACAGGCCTCCTACGAGCAGTACTTC
many | - | TRBJ1-1 | TRBV28 | CASSFSTEAFF | TGTGCCAGCAGTTTTTCCACTGAAGCTTTCTTT
few | - | TRBJ1-4 | TRBV6-5 | CASSYREGEKLFF | TGTGCCAGCAGTTACAGGGAAGGTGAAAAACTGTTTTTT
- | TRBD1 | TRBJ2-5 | TRBV20-1 | CSAEDQGARETQYF | TGCAGTGCTGAGGATCAGGGGGCGCGAGAGACCCAGTACTTC
few | - | TRBJ1-3 | TRBV6-5 | CASSYSTQPGNTIYF | TGTGCCAGCAGTTACTCGACTCAACCTGGAAACACCATATATTTT
- | TRBD1 | TRBJ2-5 | TRBV6-5 | CASSYLTGEQQETQYF | TGTGCCAGCAGTTACCTGACAGGGGAGCAGCAAGAGACCCAGTACTTC